This paragraph reports one TCR beta chain. Germline V gene sequence: CDR1 MNHEY, CDR2 SVGAGI. The CDR3 length is 15 residues. Trimming took off 6 bases at V and 0 bases at J, with 11 bases between the two ends. The data derive from a study of blood T cell repertoires in COVID-19. TCRdb's copy holds only in-frame clones and misses some; the assay was immunoSEQ multiplex PCR. The table includes 110,000 to 150,000 clones, over 65% detected once. The clonotype was recovered from a woman aged 50 to 60 who had recovered from COVID-19. Sequenced material: PBMCs or T cells enriched from blood (not recorded which). The rearrangement links TRBV6-5 to TRBJ1-4; the D gene is possibly TRBD1 (5 bases). CDR3 residues: CASRGRLATNEKLFF. The CDR3 coding sequence is TGTGCCAGCAGGGGGCGACTTGCAACTAATGAAAAACTGTTTTTT.